Below, one T cell receptor (beta chain) is given with its context. Trimming removed 5 bases from V and 0 bases from J; junction bases left unmatched: 2. Germline CDR1 SNHLY, CDR2 FYNNEI. The CDR3 is made up of 15 amino acids. The authors' processing: Reference gene primer amplification gave estimated nucleated cell counts. The protocol was immunoSEQ multiplex PCR, while the TCRdb copy is restricted to in-frame clones and leaves out a portion. V and J calls and clone size follow that table, whereas D and trimming were derived from the DNA. The sample shows approximately 100,000 clones, 85% of them seen only once. The data stem from a study of blood T cell repertoires in COVID-19. Whole-study context: Specimens from acute and convalescent COVID-19 originated in the United States, Italy and Spain. PBMCs, B-cell-depleted T cells, or T cells provided the cDNA or gDNA that made up the material.

This clonotype was obtained from a woman in her 70s with active or convalescent COVID-19. This chain links TRBV2 with TRBJ2-7; TRBD1 aligns across 12 bases. Sequenced material: peripheral blood. The CDR3 sequence is CASSRDRGPSYEQYF. CDR3 nucleotides: TGTGCCAGCAGTAGGGACAGGGGGCCCTCCTACGAGCAGTACTTC. Supplemented by reference TRBV2 and TRBJ2-7, the full variable domain reads EPEVTQTPSHQVTQMGQEVILRCVPISNHLYFYWYRQILGQKVEFLVSFYNNEISEKSEIFDDQFSVERPDGSNFTLKIRSTKLEDSAMYFCASSRDRGPSYEQYFGPGTRLTVT.